These T cell receptor beta chains were read from a single sample in a study of prognosis after radiotherapy for stage I lung cancer. TCRdb re-analysed the multiplex PCR reads in MiXCR, keeping a single row per CDR3 protein. The sample contains fewer than 35,000 distinct CDR3 sequences, over 45% of which appear only once. The sequencing used PBMCs, collected before or after stereotactic body radiation therapy (not recorded which). These receptor sequences come from a donor of 50 years or more with non-small cell lung cancer. Each CDR3 is given with its conserved first and last residue. The order of the fields is clone size, D gene, J gene, CDR3 length, V gene, CDR3 protein, CDR3 DNA. D genes are given only for firm matches. Where a row states a size, it is once, few, many or the class of an expanded clone; other rows omit it.

many | NA | TRBJ2-5 | 15 | TRBV13 | CASSLGHARGETQYF | TGTGCCAGCAGCTTAGGGCACGCTAGAGGAGAGACCCAGTACTTC
NA | NA | TRBJ1-2 | 13 | TRBV6-1 | CASSDECRGGYTF | TGTGCCAGCAGTGACGAGTGTCGGGGTGGCTACACCTTC
NA | NA | TRBJ2-1 | 14 | TRBV6-9 | CASSYIGKYNEQFF | TGTGCCAGCAGTTACATAGGGAAATACAATGAGCAGTTCTTC
many | NA | TRBJ1-5 | 15 | TRBV28 | CASASPEAGPQPQHF | TGTGCCAGCGCCTCCCCCGAGGCAGGGCCCCAGCCCCAGCATTTT
NA | NA | TRBJ1-2 | 14 | TRBV7-8 | CAISLSGSNYGYTF | TGTGCCATCAGCTTAAGTGGATCTAACTATGGCTACACCTTC
many | TRBD2 | TRBJ2-2 | 16 | TRBV7-2 | CASSPRASGGGGELFF | TGTGCCAGCAGCCCTCGGGCTAGCGGGGGAGGCGGGGAGCTGTTTTTT
many | TRBD2 | TRBJ2-1 | 15 | TRBV12-3/TRBV12-4 | CASSLDGRTYNEQFF | TGTGCCAGCAGTTTGGACGGGAGGACCTACAATGAGCAGTTCTTC
many | TRBD1 | TRBJ1-5 | 17 | TRBV5-1 | CASSPDYSGTGDQPQHF | TGCGCCAGCAGCCCAGATTACTCCGGGACAGGGGATCAGCCCCAGCATTTT
few | NA | TRBJ2-3 | 15 | TRBV29-1 | CSVVYGVGRTDTQYF | TGCAGCGTTGTGTACGGAGTTGGGCGCACAGATACGCAGTATTTT
many | NA | TRBJ2-6 | 16 | TRBV5-1 | CASSLEGTSGANVLTF | TGCGCCAGCAGCTTAGAGGGAACCTCTGGGGCCAACGTCCTGACTTTC
NA | TRBD1 | TRBJ1-1 | 18 | TRBV19 | CASSTETGRVSMNTEAFF | TGTGCCAGTAGTACAGAGACAGGGAGGGTCTCGATGAACACTGAAGCTTTCTTT
NA | NA | TRBJ2-3 | 11 | TRBV3-1 | CASSQSDTQYF | TGTGCCAGCAGCCAATCGGACACGCAGTATTTT
many | NA | TRBJ1-1 | 13 | TRBV4-3 | CASSQERHTEAFF | TGCGCCAGCAGCCAAGAACGTCACACTGAAGCTTTCTTT
many | NA | TRBJ2-4 | 14 | TRBV12-3/TRBV12-4 | CASSLETIKNIQYF | TGTGCCAGCAGTTTGGAGACAATCAAAAACATTCAGTACTTC
many | NA | TRBJ2-3 | 12 | TRBV28 | CASILPDTPAFF | TGTGCCAGCATTCTCCCCGACACACCCGCCTTTTTT
many | NA | TRBJ2-5 | 14 | TRBV18 | CASSPDSPRGTQYF | TGTGCCAGCTCTCCGGACAGCCCCAGGGGTACCCAGTACTTC
NA | NA | TRBJ2-2 | 13 | TRBV24-1 | CDTSDSPTGELFF | TGTGACACCAGTGATTCCCCCACCGGGGAACTGTTTTTT
many | NA | TRBJ1-5 | 14 | TRBV28 | CASSLTTSNQPQHF | TGTGCCAGCAGTTTGACGACTAGCAATCAGCCCCAGCATTTT
NA | NA | TRBJ2-2 | 16 | TRBV7-9 | CASSLGLSVVTGELFF | TGTGCCAGCAGCTTAGGACTATCGGTAGTCACCGGGGAGCTGTTTTTT
NA | NA | TRBJ2-7 | 12 | TRBV6-2/TRBV6-3 | CASQGPGGEQYF | TGTGCCAGCCAGGGGCCGGGAGGCGAGCAGTACTTC
NA | NA | TRBJ1-1 | 16 | TRBV4-3 | CASSQDRWGGVTEAFF | TGCGCCAGCAGCCAAGATAGGTGGGGGGGAGTCACTGAAGCTTTCTTT
NA | TRBD2 | TRBJ2-5 | 17 | TRBV7-2 | CASSNRAGSNAQETQYF | TGTGCCAGCAGTAACCGAGCGGGATCCAATGCGCAAGAGACCCAGTACTTC
many | NA | TRBJ2-3 | 13 | TRBV5-4 | CASSLSGADTQYF | TGTGCCAGCAGCTTATCGGGAGCAGATACGCAGTATTTT
many | NA | TRBJ2-1 | 23 | TRBV9 | CASSHRRTGEAREGERSYNEQFF | TGTGCCAGCAGCCATAGAAGGACAGGGGAGGCGCGGGAGGGAGAAAGGTCCTACAATGAGCAGTTCTTC
few | NA | TRBJ2-7 | 15 | TRBV7-9 | CVSSLGRGRGDEQYF | TGTGTCAGCAGCTTAGGACGGGGACGAGGCGACGAGCAGTACTTC
medium-sized | TRBD1 | TRBJ2-2 | 14 | TRBV5-1 | CASSLVQGAGELFF | TGCGCCAGCAGCTTGGTTCAGGGGGCCGGGGAGCTGTTTTTT
NA | NA | TRBJ2-1 | 13 | TRBV19 | CASSPLSDNEQFF | TGTGCCAGTAGTCCGTTATCAGACAATGAGCAGTTCTTC
many | NA | TRBJ2-1 | 15 | TRBV6-1 | CASSEAGRKNNEQFF | TGTGCCAGCAGTGAAGCCGGTCGAAAAAACAATGAGCAGTTCTTC
many | TRBD1 | TRBJ1-1 | 17 | TRBV18 | CASSPVRTGVRNTEAFF | TGTGCCAGCTCACCGGTCAGGACAGGGGTCAGGAACACTGAAGCTTTCTTT
NA | TRBD2 | TRBJ2-3 | 15 | TRBV7-3 | CASSRTSGITDTQYF | TGTGCCAGCAGCCGGACCAGCGGGATCACAGATACGCAGTATTTT
NA | NA | TRBJ1-2 | 14 | TRBV28 | CASSLLTSNYFYTF | TGTGCCAGCAGTTTACTGACAAGTAACTATTTCTACACCTTC
NA | NA | TRBJ2-2 | 16 | TRBV7-9 | CASSLSAAANTWELFF | TGTGCCAGCAGCTTATCCGCAGCGGCTAACACCTGGGAGCTGTTTTTT
many | NA | TRBJ1-2 | 13 | TRBV29-1 | CSVELQGAHGYTF | TGCAGCGTTGAACTACAGGGCGCCCATGGCTACACCTTC
medium-sized | NA | TRBJ1-2 | 13 | TRBV5-1 | CASSDGSGYGYTF | TGCGCCAGCAGCGACGGTAGTGGCTATGGCTACACCTTC
NA | NA | TRBJ1-5 | 16 | TRBV6-2/TRBV6-3 | CASNGGALPYTGPKHF | TGTGCCAGTAACGGGGGGGCACTCCCTTATACGGGGCCCAAGCATTTT
many | TRBD1 | TRBJ1-5 | 15 | TRBV19 | CASRETGATAQPQHF | TGTGCCAGTAGGGAGACAGGGGCGACCGCCCAGCCCCAGCATTTT
medium-sized | TRBD1 | TRBJ2-7 | 14 | TRBV7-2 | CASSSWGQFYEQYF | TGTGCCAGCAGCTCATGGGGACAGTTCTACGAGCAGTACTTC
medium-sized | TRBD2 | TRBJ2-2 | 15 | TRBV11-2 | CASRATSGNTGELFF | TGTGCCAGCAGGGCTACTAGCGGTAACACCGGGGAGCTGTTTTTT
many | NA | TRBJ2-7 | 17 | TRBV6-5 | CASSYRRLRTHAYEQYF | TGTGCCAGCAGTTACCGGCGGCTGAGGACCCACGCCTACGAGCAGTACTTC
many | NA | TRBJ2-3 | 14 | TRBV19 | CASKKSVGADTQYF | TGTGCCAGTAAAAAAAGTGTGGGGGCAGATACGCAGTATTTT
many | NA | TRBJ2-3 | 11 | TRBV20-1 | CSASWGDTQYF | TGCAGTGCTAGCTGGGGAGATACGCAGTATTTT
NA | TRBD1 | TRBJ1-2 | 15 | TRBV3-1 | CASIQEGGTVYGYTF | TGTGCCAGCATCCAAGAAGGCGGGACAGTCTATGGCTACACCTTC
NA | TRBD1 | TRBJ2-1 | 15 | TRBV20-1 | CSARETGNPYNDQFF | TGCAGTGCTAGGGAGACAGGGAACCCTTACAATGATCAGTTCTTC
NA | TRBD2 | TRBJ2-3 | 17 | TRBV7-8 | CASSFTVTSGITDTQYF | TGTGCCAGCAGCTTCACCGTGACTAGCGGGATCACAGATACGCAGTATTTT
many | NA | TRBJ1-1 | 14 | TRBV2 | CASTLVGGETEAFF | TGTGCCAGCACCTTAGTGGGAGGGGAAACTGAAGCTTTCTTT
many | NA | TRBJ2-2 | 14 | TRBV9 | CASESGQSHGELFF | TGTGCCAGCGAATCGGGGCAGTCTCACGGGGAGCTGTTTTTT
NA | TRBD2 | TRBJ2-7 | 17 | TRBV6-4 | CASSDHVAGGHSYDQYF | TGTGCCAGCAGTGACCATGTCGCGGGAGGCCACTCCTACGATCAGTACTTC
many | NA | TRBJ2-2 | 14 | TRBV12-3/TRBV12-4 | CASISSWAPGELFF | TGTGCCAGCATATCCAGCTGGGCGCCCGGGGAGCTGTTTTTT
NA | TRBD2 | TRBJ2-3 | 16 | TRBV5-5 | CASSLLTSGGKDTQYF | TGTGCAAGCAGCTTGTTGACTAGCGGGGGCAAAGATACGCAGTATTTT
many | NA | TRBJ1-5 | 13 | TRBV4-1 | CASSQGQYQPQHF | TGCGCCAGCAGCCAAGGACAGTATCAGCCCCAGCATTTT
NA | NA | TRBJ1-2 | 14 | TRBV27 | CASSQCYSADGYTF | TGTGCCAGCAGTCAGTGTTATAGTGCTGATGGCTACACCTTC
many | NA | TRBJ2-7 | 15 | TRBV7-9 | CASSFALATTYEQYF | TGTGCCAGCAGCTTCGCCCTGGCGACTACCTACGAGCAGTACTTC